The sequence of this TCR beta chain was determined in a study of cytomegalovirus exposure and HLA in healthy donors. Study-wide context: Of around 400 genotyped donors, around 80% grouped in the Caucasian-associated ancestry cluster.

In its sample, this clone was seen a few times. It was with 60 Vbeta and 13 Jbeta primers that the PCR ran. In the original workflow: Roughly 80 million unique TCR beta chains, around 10 million of them shared, were counted by a later analysis. Repertoires were generated with immunoSEQ multiplex PCR, while TCRdb's copy carries only in-frame clones and drops some. V and J calls and clone size are those listed in that table; D and trimming were worked out from the DNA. The table shows 200,000 or so clones, with 75% to 85% occurring only once. With 4 bases removed from V and 6 bases from J, the gap between germline ends came to 13 bases. CDR3 length equals 14 residues. The germline V gene encodes CDR1 LNHDA and CDR2 SQIVND (reference sequence).

What was sequenced was PBMCs. The clonotype was recovered from a woman younger than 35 in good health and CMV-seropositive. The V gene is TRBV19, the J gene TRBJ1-5, with D possibly matching TRBD1 (6 bases). DNA for the CDR3: TGTGCCAGTAGTACCATCCTGACAGGTCAGCCCCAGCATTTT. Translating it yields CASSTILTGQPQHF. Filled out from reference TRBV19 and TRBJ1-5, the complete variable domain reads DGGITQSPKYLFRKEGQNVTLSCEQNLNHDAMYWYRQDPGQGLRLIYYSQIVNDFQKGDIAEGYSVSREKKESFPLTVTSAQKNPTAFYLCASSTILTGQPQHFGDGTRLSIL.